This TCR beta chain came from a study of shared clonotypes between healthy human individuals. Donors comprised healthy HIV-negative adults lacking recent acute infections or vaccinations. This CDR3 spans 13 amino acids. Sequencing was at deep level. Assay: immunoSEQ multiplex PCR; the TCRdb copy retains only in-frame clones and omits some. This sample has more than 2,000,000 clones; 90% to 95% occur once, and the top ten carry 0.3% to 0.4%. The TCR sequence derives from a man aged 18-30 years in good health. Some clones in this sample may be carry-over from other donors' samples. The chain couples TRBV12-1 to TRBJ1-2. TRBV12-1 is flagged as a pseudogene. Sequenced sample: naive CD4+ T cells from PBMCs. Subset meaning: CD45RA+ positively selected. The CDR3 region is CASSFTSVCGYTF. The CDR3 coding sequence is TGTGCCAGCAGCTTTACCTCGGTTTGTGGCTACACCTTC.